This T cell receptor (beta chain) was captured in a study of blood T cells in healthy people across ages. The germline V gene encodes CDR1 MNHEY and CDR2 SMNVEV (reference sequence). V lost 4 bases and J 7 bases, leaving 32 bases between the germline ends. CDR3 length: 19 residues. PCR was performed a second time for roughly 7 to 11 cycles using a sample-barcoded 5' primer and a J-beta primer mix. MiXCR, applied by TCRdb to the 5' RACE reads, yields one record per CDR3 protein. Here the sample spans around 900,000 distinct CDR3 sequences, roughly 51% being singletons. Overall study results and limits: Across the age range, TCR beta diversity per million T cells fell in a roughly linear way.

This clonotype has a single count. Its antigen is unidentified. Extraction yielded at least 5 micrograms of total RNA per sample. This chain links TRBV27 with TRBJ2-7; D possibly corresponds to TRBD1 (6 bases). The specimen sequenced was blood. The clonotype originates from an older woman in good health. The CDR3 DNA follows: TGTGCCAGCAGTTCCCGCTCAAAGACAGGACCCGATAGGTACAATGAGCAGTACTTC. Its protein product is CASSSRSKTGPDRYNEQYF.